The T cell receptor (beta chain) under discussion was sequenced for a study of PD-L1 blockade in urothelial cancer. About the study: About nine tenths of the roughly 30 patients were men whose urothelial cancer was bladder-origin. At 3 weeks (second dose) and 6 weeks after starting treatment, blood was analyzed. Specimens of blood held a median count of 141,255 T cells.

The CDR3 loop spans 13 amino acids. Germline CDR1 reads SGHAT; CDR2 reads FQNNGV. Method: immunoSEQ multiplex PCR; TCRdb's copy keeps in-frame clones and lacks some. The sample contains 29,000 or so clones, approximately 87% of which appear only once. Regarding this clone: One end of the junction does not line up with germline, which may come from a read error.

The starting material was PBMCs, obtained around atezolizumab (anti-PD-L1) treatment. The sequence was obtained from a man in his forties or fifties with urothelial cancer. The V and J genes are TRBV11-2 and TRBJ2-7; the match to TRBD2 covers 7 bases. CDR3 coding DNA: TGTGTCAGCAGCTTATCGGGGGGTGGGGAGCAGTACTTC. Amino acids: CVSSLSGGGEQYF.